The clone carrying this T cell receptor (beta chain) was observed a single time. Its specificity is not known. This entry is derived from a study of cytomegalovirus exposure and HLA in healthy donors. Study conclusions and caveats: The study listed under 200 cytomegalovirus-associated TCR beta chains.

The PCR ran on 60 Vbeta and 13 Jbeta primers. Repertoires were generated with immunoSEQ multiplex PCR, while TCRdb's copy carries only in-frame clones and drops some. Of about 130,000 clones listed, 75% to 85% are singletons. The clonotype originates from a girl aged 2 to 9 in good health and CMV-seronegative. The source material was PBMCs.

CDR3 nucleotide sequence: TGCGCCAGCAGCTCGAGCGGGGGACCCCAAGAGACCCAGTACTTC. Its translation is CASSSSGGPQETQYF. The chain employs TRBV5-1 and TRBJ2-5; 8 bases are a match to TRBD2. The germline V gene encodes CDR1 SGHRS and CDR2 YFSETQ. The CDR3 spans 15 residues. Trimming at V came to 3 bases and at J to 1 base, leaving 5 bases not matched to a gene.